This T cell receptor (beta chain) appears in the sequencing data of a study of Graves' ophthalmopathy and Graves' hyperthyroidism. Findings of the study overall: Blood samples also showed most expanded thyroid clonotypes exceeding 0.001 frequency. The model forecast ophthalmopathy progression, reaching 60% to 71% sensitivity and roughly 72% specificity.

RNA transcripts yielded amplified TCR beta CDR3 regions. Following a first-round RT-PCR that used HTBI primers, a second-round multiplex PCR was carried out. TCRdb reanalysed the multiplex PCR reads using MiXCR and keeps one entry per CDR3 protein. The sample holds some 150,000 distinct CDR3 sequences, roughly 36% seen once. The germline V gene encodes CDR1 ENHRY and CDR2 SYGVKD. This CDR3 comprises 12 residues. The V and J ends lost 6 bases and 2 bases respectively, with 7 bases between them. This clonotype has at least ten counts. Its antigen is unknown. Other autoimmune diseases, uncontrolled infections, pregnancy or lactation excluded patients from enrollment. A roughly 10 ml volume of fresh peripheral blood provided the PBMCs.

Sequencing used peripheral blood. The chain links TRBV10-3 to TRBJ1-2; weak D call: TRBD1 (6 bases). The sequence came from a man aged 25-45 years with Graves' ophthalmopathy. In DNA form, the CDR3 reads TGTGCCATCAGAACAGGGAACTATGGCTACACCTTC. It is translated as CAIRTGNYGYTF.